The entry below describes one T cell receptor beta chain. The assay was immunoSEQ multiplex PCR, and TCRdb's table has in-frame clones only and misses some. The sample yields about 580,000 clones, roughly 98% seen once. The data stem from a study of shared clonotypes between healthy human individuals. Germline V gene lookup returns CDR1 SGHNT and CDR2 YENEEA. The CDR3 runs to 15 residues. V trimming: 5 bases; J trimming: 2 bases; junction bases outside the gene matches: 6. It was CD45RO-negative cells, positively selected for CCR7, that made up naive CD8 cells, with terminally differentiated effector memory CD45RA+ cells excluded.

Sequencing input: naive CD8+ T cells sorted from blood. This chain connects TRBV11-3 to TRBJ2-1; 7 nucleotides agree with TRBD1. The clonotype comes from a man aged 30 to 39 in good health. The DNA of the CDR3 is TGTGCCAGCAGCGCGACAGGGATCCCCTACAATGAGCAGTTCTTC. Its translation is CASSATGIPYNEQFF.